The 31 T cell receptor beta chains presented below share a single source sample, sequenced in a study of cytomegalovirus exposure and HLA in healthy donors. The PCR had 60 Vbeta and 13 Jbeta primers. TCRdb's copy holds only in-frame clones and misses some; the assay was immunoSEQ multiplex PCR. The data show about 170,000 clones, around 85% seen once. The sample comprised PBMCs. These receptors were obtained from a boy aged 2-15 years in good health and CMV-seronegative.

The chain has TRBV21-1 and TRBJ1-5; TRBD1 is the table's D call, not checked against the DNA. TRBV21-1 is flagged as a pseudogene. The CDR3 covers 15 residues. This CDR3 is CASSPGTGRNQPQHF. CDR3 bases: TGTGCCAGCAGCCCTGGGACAGGCAGAAATCAGCCCCAGCATTTT.

The genes are TRBV6-1 and TRBJ1-5; D possibly corresponds to TRBD1 (6 bases). V was pared by 7 bases and J by 0 bases, with 13 bases between. CDR1 and CDR2 from the germline V gene are MNHNS and SASEGT. CDR3 length equals 15 residues. For the CDR3, the DNA is TGTGCCAGCACCGGACAGTCTTATAGCAATCAGCCCCAGCATTTT. Translation: CASTGQSYSNQPQHF.

The chain couples TRBV5-5 to TRBJ1-5, with no clear D. The CDR3 runs to 13 residues. V was shortened by 0 bases and J by 4 bases, with 5 bases between the two germline ends. The germline CDR1 and CDR2 sequences are SGHKS and YYEKEE (reference sequence). CDR3 coding DNA: TGTGCCAGCAGCTTGGTTCAGAATCAGCCCCAGCATTTT. It is translated as CASSLVQNQPQHF.

To note about this clone: The junction departs from the called germline gene at one end, perhaps through a read error. The chain links TRBV7-2 to TRBJ1-5; D unclear. The V gene's germline CDR1 is SGHTA and CDR2 FQGNSA. This CDR3 is 15 amino acids long. The CDR3 coding sequence is TGTGCCAGCAGCTTAGGACGGACTAGCGATCAGCCCCAGCATTTT. It codes for CASSLGRTSDQPQHF.

The chain links TRBV6-5 to TRBJ1-1, with D hard to call. V was pared by 0 bases and J by 1 base, with 6 bases between. Germline V gives CDR1 MNHEY, CDR2 SVGAGI. The CDR3 covers 14 residues. The CDR3: CASSYSGGNTEAFF. CDR3 sequence (DNA): TGTGCCAGCAGTTACTCGGGAGGGAACACTGAAGCTTTCTTT.

In its sample, this clone was seen a few times. The V and J genes are TRBV28 and TRBJ2-2; 10 bases align to TRBD1. Unmatched junction bases numbered 5, after V lost 10 bases and J lost 6 bases. CDR1 is MDHEN, CDR2 SYDVKM, per germline. The CDR3 is made up of 13 amino acids. The CDR3 spells CATRTGGPGELFF. The CDR3 nucleotides read TGTGCCACCCGGACAGGGGGTCCCGGGGAGCTGTTTTTT.

This chain connects TRBV27 to TRBJ1-5; D is perhaps TRBD1 (5 bases). CDR3 length equals 15 residues. V gave up 5 bases and J gave up 7 bases, with 18 bases separating them. Germline V gives CDR1 MNHEY, CDR2 SMNVEV (reference sequence). The CDR3 here is CASSPSGDAGQPQHF. CDR3 in DNA: TGTGCCAGCAGTCCCTCCGGTGACGCAGGGCAGCCCCAGCATTTT.

J is TRBJ2-6 and V is TRBV6-5; 7 bases line up with TRBD1. The CDR3 contains 14 residues. V lost 8 bases and J lost 0; bases outside the gene matches: 1. The germline V gene has CDR1 MNHEY and CDR2 SVGAGI. The CDR3 bases are TGTGCCAGCGGACAGGACTCTGGGGCCAACGTCCTGACTTTC. It codes for CASGQDSGANVLTF.

The chain combines TRBV5-4 with TRBJ1-2, with a weak D call TRBD1 (5 bases). The V and J ends lost 3 bases and 8 bases respectively, with 23 bases between them. Germline CDR1 and CDR2: SGHNT and YYREEE (reference sequence). The CDR3 is made up of 16 amino acids. This CDR3 is CASSSVSRGRLSGYTF. Here the CDR3 DNA reads TGTGCCAGCAGCTCCGTTTCAAGGGGCCGGCTGAGCGGCTACACCTTC.

The sample holds one count of this clone. This sequence joins TRBV19 and TRBJ1-4; 9 nucleotides agree with TRBD1. The CDR3 consists of 19 residues. Germline CDR1 reads LNHDA; CDR2 reads SQIVND (reference sequence). The V and J ends lost 5 bases and 3 bases, in that order; junction bases with no gene match: 16. The CDR3 spells CASSFPSGQGRMANEKLFF. CDR3 coding DNA: TGTGCCAGTAGTTTTCCCTCGGGACAGGGAAGGATGGCTAATGAAAAACTGTTTTTT. The full variable domain, its missing parts supplied by reference TRBV19 and TRBJ1-4, is DGGITQSPKYLFRKEGQNVTLSCEQNLNHDAMYWYRQDPGQGLRLIYYSQIVNDFQKGDIAEGYSVSREKKESFPLTVTSAQKNPTAFYLCASSFPSGQGRMANEKLFFGSGTQLSVL.

The chain combines TRBV11-2 with TRBJ1-5; D gene ambiguous. CDR3 length equals 14 residues. V was shortened by 3 bases and J by 4 bases, with 10 bases between the two germline ends. Germline V CDR1 and CDR2: SGHAT, FQNNGV. The CDR3 loop reads CASSLGRGNQPQHF. CDR3 sequence (DNA): TGTGCCAGCAGCTTGGGCAGAGGGAATCAGCCCCAGCATTTT.

The gene calls are TRBV6-1 and TRBJ1-1, with D perhaps TRBD1 (5 bases). This CDR3 contains 15 residues. Germline values: CDR1 MNHNS, CDR2 SASEGT. The V end lost 6 bases, the J end lost 1 base, and 15 bases lay between the germline ends. The chain's CDR3 is CASRGLRVGNTEAFF. CDR3 DNA sequence: TGTGCCAGCAGAGGTCTCAGGGTTGGGAACACTGAAGCTTTCTTT.

In this sample, this clone turned up a few times. The chain couples TRBV6-1 to TRBJ1-5; D gene ambiguous. CDR1 is MNHNS, CDR2 SASEGT, per germline. Deletions cut 3 bases from V and 4 bases from J, with 10 bases between. CDR3 length equals 14 residues. The DNA of the CDR3 is TGTGCCAGCAGTGACCACGGGGATAATCAGCCCCAGCATTTT. The encoded protein is CASSDHGDNQPQHF.

J is TRBJ1-3 and V is TRBV2; 7 bases match TRBD1. V dropped 6 bases and J dropped 0; count of bases not matched to a gene: 5. CDR1 is SNHLY and CDR2 is FYNNEI in the germline V gene. The CDR3 covers 15 residues. The CDR3 region is CASREQGISGNTIYF. The CDR3 DNA follows: TGTGCCAGCAGAGAACAGGGGATCTCTGGAAACACCATATATTTT.

The rearrangement links TRBV28 to TRBJ1-5, with TRBD1 matching 8 bases. With 5 bases clipped from V and 3 bases from J, the junction kept 9 bases outside the gene matches. Germline assignment: CDR1 MDHEN and CDR2 SYDVKM. CDR3 length equals 16 residues. In DNA, the CDR3 is TGTGCCAGCAGTACCACGACAGGGGCGGCCAATCAGCCCCAGCATTTT. It is translated as CASSTTTGAANQPQHF.

This chain uses TRBV5-1 with TRBJ2-1, with D possibly TRBD1 on 5 matching bases. Trimming pared 1 base from V and 3 bases from J, leaving 8 bases between. This CDR3 has 14 residues. CDR1 is SGHRS and CDR2 is YFSETQ in the germline V gene. CDR3 sequence: CASSLSTVYNEQFF. CDR3 coding DNA: TGCGCCAGCAGCTTGTCGACAGTCTACAATGAGCAGTTCTTC. The full variable domain, completed using reference TRBV5-1 and TRBJ2-1, is KAGVTQTPRYLIKTRGQQVTLSCSPISGHRSVSWYQQTPGQGLQFLFEYFSETQRNKGNFPGRFSGRQFSNSRSEMNVSTLELGDSALYLCASSLSTVYNEQFFGPGTRLTVL.

In DNA form, the CDR3 reads TGCAGCGTAGGTGGTGCGGGCGGCGGGGAGCCCCAGCATTTT. It yields the protein CSVGGAGGGEPQHF. The rearrangement links TRBV29-1 to TRBJ1-5; D unclear. The ends were cut back, 6 bases at V and 8 bases at J, with 20 bases in the middle. CDR1 SQVTM and CDR2 ANQGSEA come from the germline V gene. This CDR3 has 14 amino acids.

The chain uses TRBV28 and TRBJ1-3; unclear D gene. The ends were cut back, 2 bases at V and 3 bases at J, with 5 bases in the middle. The length of the CDR3 is 13 residues. CDR1 is MDHEN, CDR2 SYDVKM, per germline. In DNA, the CDR3 is TGTGCCAGCAGTTTAGGGCATGGAAACACCATATATTTT. It specifies CASSLGHGNTIYF.

This clone was detected a few times. V gene TRBV14 combines with J gene TRBJ1-1; 8 positions agree with TRBD1. From germline, CDR1 is SGHDN and CDR2 FVKESK. This CDR3 contains 15 residues. The ends lost 4 bases at V and 1 base at J; junction bases unmatched: 5. CDR3 loop: CASSRRTGRNTEAFF. CDR3 sequence (DNA): TGTGCCAGCAGCCGCCGGACAGGGAGGAACACTGAAGCTTTCTTT.

V gene TRBV5-1 combines with J gene TRBJ1-1, with D maybe TRBD1 (5 bases). The ends were cut back, 0 bases at V and 4 bases at J, with 10 bases in the middle. Germline V CDR1 and CDR2: SGHRS, YFSETQ. The length of the CDR3 is 14 residues. CDR3 sequence reads: CASSLDGGGTEAFF. CDR3 in DNA: TGCGCCAGCAGCTTGGACGGGGGGGGCACTGAAGCTTTCTTT.

This sequence joins TRBV7-6 and TRBJ1-5, with TRBD1 matching 7 bases. Per the germline V gene, CDR1 is SGHVS and CDR2 is FNYEAQ. This CDR3 has 14 amino acids. V was clipped by 1 base and J by 7 bases; unmatched bases: 4. The CDR3: CASSLETGLQPQHF. For the CDR3, the DNA is TGTGCCAGCAGCTTAGAGACAGGGCTCCAGCCCCAGCATTTT. The entire variable domain, with the rest obtained from reference TRBV7-6 and TRBJ1-5, is as follows: GAGVSQSPRYKVTKRGQDVALRCDPISGHVSLYWYRQALGQGPEFLTYFNYEAQQDKSGLPNDRFSAERPEGSISTLTIQRTEQRDSAMYRCASSLETGLQPQHFGDGTRLSIL.

This chain links TRBV18 with TRBJ1-2, with 9 bases aligning to TRBD1. V lost 3 bases and J lost 9; bases outside the gene matches: 14. The CDR3 is 16 amino acids. Germline V gives CDR1 KGHSH, CDR2 LQKENI. The DNA for the CDR3 is TGTGCCAGCTCACCCATACCTCCAACAGGGGGCCGCAGCTACACCTTC. This sequence encodes CASSPIPPTGGRSYTF.

V is TRBV7-2 and J is TRBJ1-1, with a tentative D call TRBD1 (6 bases). The ends were cut back, 1 base at V and 5 bases at J, with 14 bases in the middle. CDR1 is SGHTA and CDR2 is FQGNSA in the germline V gene. CDR3 size: 15 residues. Here the CDR3 DNA reads TGTGCCAGCAGCTTAGGGGGGGGCGCGAGGACTGAAGCTTTCTTT. This gives the protein CASSLGGGARTEAFF.

The chain links TRBV30 to TRBJ1-1, with 8 nucleotides matching TRBD1. There are 12 residues in the CDR3. The ends lost 3 bases at V and 7 bases at J; junction bases unmatched: 4. The germline gives CDR1 GTSNPN, CDR2 SVGIG (reference sequence). The CDR3 DNA follows: TGTGCCTGGAGCCCTGGGACAGGTGAAGCTTTCTTT. The encoded protein is CAWSPGTGEAFF.

The V gene is TRBV25-1, the J gene TRBJ1-1; the D gene is possibly TRBD1 (6 bases). Per germline, CDR1 MGHDK and CDR2 SYGVNS. Trimming took 1 base from V and 10 from J, leaving 13 bases between them. This CDR3 spans 13 amino acids. The CDR3 region is CASSEWGGLSAFF. CDR3 DNA: TGTGCCAGCAGTGAATGGGGGGGGCTCTCAGCTTTCTTT.

This chain joins TRBV7-2 and TRBJ1-1, with D possibly TRBD1 on 6 matching bases. This CDR3 region has 15 residues. Germline V gene data show CDR1 as SGHTA and CDR2 as FQGNSA. The V and J ends lost 5 bases and 4 bases respectively, with 17 bases between them. The CDR3 sequence is CASSRSPGQSTEAFF. In nucleotides, the CDR3 is TGTGCCAGCAGCCGATCCCCCGGACAGAGCACTGAAGCTTTCTTT. Drawing the rest from reference TRBV7-2 and TRBJ1-1, the complete variable domain is GAGVSQSPSNKVTEKGKDVELRCDPISGHTALYWYRQSLGQGLEFLIYFQGNSAPDKSGLPSDRFSAERTGGSVSTLTIQRTQQEDSAVYLCASSRSPGQSTEAFFGQGTRLTVV.

V gene TRBV13 combines with J gene TRBJ2-5; D is ambiguous. Germline V gene lookup returns CDR1 PRHDT and CDR2 FYEKMQ (reference sequence). This CDR3 spans 14 amino acids. Trimming pared 0 bases from V and 2 bases from J, leaving 7 bases between. Here the CDR3 reads CASSLGAVQETQYF. CDR3 DNA: TGTGCCAGCAGCTTAGGGGCAGTACAAGAGACCCAGTACTTC.

The chain joins TRBV11-2 to TRBJ2-3; weak D call: TRBD1 (5 bases). CDR3 length: 15 amino acids. CDR1 and CDR2 from the germline V gene are SGHAT and FQNNGV. V was clipped by 0 bases and J by 0 bases, with 7 bases between them. The CDR3 region is CASSLDRVSTDTQYF. The CDR3 DNA reads TGTGCCAGCAGCTTAGACAGGGTGAGCACAGATACGCAGTATTTT.

This clone counts as medium-sized (0.01 to 0.1%). The V call is TRBV6-1, the J call TRBJ2-3; 8 nucleotides line up with TRBD2. The V gene's germline CDR1 is MNHNS and CDR2 SASEGT. The CDR3 has 14 amino acids. Losses at the gene ends were 4 bases for V and 5 bases for J; bases not matched to a gene: 5. The CDR3 loop is CASSGLSGVDTQYF. CDR3 sequence (DNA): TGTGCCAGCAGTGGTCTTAGCGGGGTAGATACGCAGTATTTT.

V and J are TRBV5-1 and TRBJ2-2, with a possible D match to TRBD2 (6 bases). CDR1 and CDR2 from the germline V gene are SGHRS and YFSETQ. The V end was cut by 3 bases, the J end by 1 base, with 13 bases between. The CDR3 covers 16 residues. The CDR3 nucleotides are TGCGCCAGCAGCTCTCTCCGCGGGATGAACACCGGGGAGCTGTTTTTT. This translates into CASSSLRGMNTGELFF.

The chain uses TRBV7-9 and TRBJ2-5; D is possibly TRBD2 (7 bases). This CDR3 has 15 residues. Looked up from germline, CDR1 is SEHNR and CDR2 is FQNEAQ (reference sequence). Trimming took 5 bases from V and 11 from J, leaving 24 bases between them. The CDR3 DNA reads TGTGCCAGCAGCGAATCGGGACATTTCTTGGGGGGGCAGTACTTC. Translation: CASSESGHFLGGQYF.